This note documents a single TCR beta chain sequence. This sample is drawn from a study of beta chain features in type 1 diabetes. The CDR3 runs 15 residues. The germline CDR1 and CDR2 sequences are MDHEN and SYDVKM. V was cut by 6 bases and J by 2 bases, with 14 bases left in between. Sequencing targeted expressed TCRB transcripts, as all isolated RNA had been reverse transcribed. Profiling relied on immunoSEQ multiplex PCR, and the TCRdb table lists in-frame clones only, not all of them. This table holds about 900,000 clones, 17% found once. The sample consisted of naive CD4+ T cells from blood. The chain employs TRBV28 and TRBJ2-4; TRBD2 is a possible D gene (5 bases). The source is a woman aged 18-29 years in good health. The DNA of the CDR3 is TGTGCCAGCAGCCTCCCAGGAGGTACCAAAAACATTCAGTACTTC. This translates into CASSLPGGTKNIQYF.